Below are 32 T cell receptor beta chains sequenced from a single sample in a study of T cells in Graves' hyperthyroidism and ophthalmopathy. Amplification of TCR beta CDR3 regions used RNA as the template. The study used the HTBI primer set for a first-round RT-PCR of the TCR CDR3. Via MiXCR, TCRdb re-called the multiplex PCR reads, giving one row per CDR3 protein. The sample includes approximately 620,000 distinct CDR3 sequences, roughly a sixth seen only once; the top ten take 2.5% to 4%. Sequencing was done on a sample of blood. The receptor source for this set is a woman aged 40 to 50 with Graves' ophthalmopathy.

This clonotype was seen repeatedly, ten times or more. The chain links TRBV2 to TRBJ1-5; the D gene is possibly TRBD1 (6 bases). V was trimmed by 6 bases and J by 9 bases, leaving 12 bases between them. From germline, CDR1 is SNHLY and CDR2 FYNNEI. This CDR3 is 12 amino acids long. As DNA, the CDR3 is TGTGCCAGCAGGGACAGCCTGCGGCCCCAGCATTTT. This translates into CASRDSLRPQHF.

J is TRBJ1-6 and V is TRBV20-1, with TRBD1 as a possible D gene (5 bases). Trimming removed 5 bases at V and 5 bases at J, with 10 bases between. Per germline, CDR1 DFQATT and CDR2 SNEGSKA (reference sequence). The CDR3 extends over 13 amino acids. The CDR3 is CSAGDQDNSPLHF. The CDR3 DNA follows: TGCAGTGCTGGGGACCAGGATAATTCACCCCTCCACTTT.

As for this clonotype: One base away lies a much larger clone, so this may be a sequencing read error. The CDR3 DNA reads as TGTGCCAGCTTACGACTAGCGTCAGAAGAGACCCAGTACTTC. Amino acids: CASLRLASEETQYF. The V call is TRBV18, the J call TRBJ2-5, with 8 bases aligning to TRBD2. CDR3 size: 14 residues. Germline V gives CDR1 KGHSH, CDR2 LQKENI. Trimming removed 7 bases from V and 3 bases from J; junction bases left unmatched: 7.

This clonotype appeared a few times. The CDR3 DNA sequence: TGTGCCAGCAGTTACTCCTCCCGGGGGGCCGGCGGGGAGCTGTTTTTT. Protein product: CASSYSSRGAGGELFF. The chain combines TRBV6-2 or TRBV6-3 with TRBJ2-2; perhaps TRBD2 as D (7 bases). V lost 0 bases and J 7 bases, leaving 15 bases between the germline ends. The germline V gene encodes CDR1 MNHEY and CDR2 SVGEGT. CDR3 length: 16 amino acids.

The rearrangement links TRBV6-1 to TRBJ2-3, with TRBD2 identical over 9 bases. The CDR3 runs to 16 residues. Trimming took 5 bases from V and 2 from J; bases not matched to a gene: 8. Germline V gene data show CDR1 as MNHNS and CDR2 as SASEGT. CDR3 amino acids: CASSLTPSGATDTQYF. The CDR3 DNA reads TGTGCCAGCAGTCTGACCCCTAGCGGGGCCACAGATACGCAGTATTTT.

The sample holds many counts of this clonotype. The V gene is TRBV28, the J gene TRBJ2-1; 8 bases agree with TRBD2. The CDR3 length is 15 residues. CDR1 and CDR2 (germline): MDHEN, SYDVKM. V lost 5 bases, J lost 3 bases, and 6 bases stayed unmatched. This CDR3 reads CASSSPGLDYNEQFF. In DNA form, the CDR3 reads TGTGCCAGCAGTAGCCCGGGACTAGACTACAATGAGCAGTTCTTC.

The gene calls are TRBV4-1 and TRBJ1-1, with unresolved D. CDR3 size: 15 residues. The germline gives CDR1 MGHRA, CDR2 YSYEKL. The V end lost 5 bases, the J end lost 7 bases, and 20 bases lay between the germline ends. Here the CDR3 reads CASSYPGSGRDEAFF. The CDR3 coding sequence is TGCGCCAGCAGCTACCCGGGTTCAGGTCGGGATGAAGCTTTCTTT.

The chain combines TRBV20-1 with TRBJ2-3, with unresolved D. CDR3 length: 13 residues. Deletions cut 3 bases from V and 2 bases from J, with 9 bases between. The V gene's germline CDR1 is DFQATT and CDR2 SNEGSKA (reference sequence). The CDR3 region has the DNA TGCAGTGCTAGGGACGACCTCACAGATACGCAGTATTTT. Protein: CSARDDLTDTQYF.

Ten or more counts support this clonotype. This chain connects TRBV7-8 to TRBJ2-5; 7 positions agree with TRBD2. Germline V gene data show CDR1 as SGHVS and CDR2 as FQNEAQ. V lost 5 bases to trimming and J lost 1 base; unmatched junction nucleotides: 7. The CDR3 totals 15 residues. DNA for the CDR3: TGTGCCAGCAGCGCGATCGGACTAGGCCAAGAGACCCAGTACTTC. This encodes CASSAIGLGQETQYF.

This clonotype has just a few counts. The chain has TRBV2 and TRBJ1-2; D remains unclear. Trimming took 0 bases from V and 8 from J, leaving 10 bases between them. The CDR3 extends over 13 amino acids. Germline V CDR1 and CDR2: SNHLY, FYNNEI. CDR3 residues: CASSEARQDGYTF. DNA of the CDR3: TGTGCCAGCAGTGAAGCGAGGCAGGACGGCTACACCTTC.

The DNA of the CDR3 is TGCGCCAGCAGCTTGTCCAGCCTAGCCTACAATGAGCAGTTCTTC. Its translation: CASSLSSLAYNEQFF. The V gene is TRBV5-1, the J gene TRBJ2-1; no reliable D call. This CDR3 is built from 15 residues. Trimming removed 1 base at V and 2 bases at J, with 10 bases between. The germline gives CDR1 SGHRS, CDR2 YFSETQ.

Only a few counts were recorded for this clonotype. The J gene is TRBJ1-6, the V gene TRBV7-2, with a weak D call TRBD1 (5 bases). CDR3 length: 13 residues. Germline CDR1 reads SGHTA; CDR2 reads FQGNSA. Trimming removed 8 bases from V and 9 bases from J, with 14 bases in between. The CDR3 reads CASGDRAVSPLHF. Here the CDR3 DNA reads TGTGCCAGCGGAGACAGAGCTGTTTCACCCCTCCACTTT. Complete variable domain (other parts from reference TRBV7-2 and TRBJ1-6): GAGVSQSPSNKVTEKGKDVELRCDPISGHTALYWYRQSLGQGLEFLIYFQGNSAPDKSGLPSDRFSAERTGGSVSTLTIQRTQQEDSAVYLCASGDRAVSPLHFGNGTRLTVT.

The chain couples TRBV4-1 to TRBJ1-5, with TRBD1 as a possible D gene (5 bases). V lost 0 bases and J 3 bases, leaving 18 bases between the germline ends. The germline gives CDR1 MGHRA, CDR2 YSYEKL. The CDR3 covers 18 residues. CDR3 loop: CASSQEPRSGADNQPQHF. CDR3 sequence (DNA): TGCGCCAGCAGCCAAGAACCCAGAAGCGGGGCCGACAATCAGCCCCAGCATTTT.

CDR3 residues: CASSYYGRAEETQYF. In nucleotides, the CDR3 is TGTGCCAGCAGTTATTATGGCAGGGCGGAGGAGACCCAGTACTTC. The chain employs TRBV12-3 or TRBV12-4 and TRBJ2-5; possible D gene TRBD1, 5 bases. The CDR3 has 15 residues. V was trimmed by 4 bases and J by 5 bases, leaving 17 bases between them.

This clonotype was counted a few times. Here the CDR3 DNA reads TGCAGTGCTAGAGAAGGGGGCGGGTGGGAGACCCAGTACTTC. Protein product: CSAREGGGWETQYF. The V gene is TRBV20-1, the J gene TRBJ2-5; 7 nucleotides align to TRBD1. V trimming: 0 bases; J trimming: 5 bases; junction bases outside the gene matches: 6. CDR3 length: 14 residues. Germline lookup yields CDR1 DFQATT and CDR2 SNEGSKA (reference sequence).

This clonotype was seen more than once but under ten times. The V call is TRBV19, the J call TRBJ2-1; TRBD2 is a possible D gene (5 bases). This CDR3 is built from 15 residues. Trimming shortened V by 0 bases and J by 4 bases, and 10 bases separated the two germline ends. Germline CDR1 and CDR2: LNHDA and SQIVND (reference sequence). The CDR3 bases are TGTGCCAGTAGTATAGATCGGGGAGCGTACAATGAGCAGTTCTTC. Its translation: CASSIDRGAYNEQFF.

The V and J genes are TRBV20-1 and TRBJ2-1; TRBD1 agrees at 8 bases. This CDR3 is built from 14 residues. Germline V gives CDR1 DFQATT, CDR2 SNEGSKA (reference sequence). Germline trimming cut 3 bases from V and 8 bases from J; bases unmatched to any gene: 9. The CDR3 DNA sequence: TGCAGTGCTAGGCGGTGGACAGGGCGCGATGAGCAGTTCTTC. This sequence encodes CSARRWTGRDEQFF.

This clonotype was seen many times. J is TRBJ2-6 and V is TRBV11-2; D call uncertain. The CDR3 loop spans 15 amino acids. V dropped 6 bases and J dropped 0 bases, with 9 bases sitting between them. Germline CDR1 is SGHAT and CDR2 is FQNNGV. The CDR3 region has the DNA TGTGCCAGCAGTGCCGTTGGCTCTGGGGCCAACGTCCTGACTTTC. Protein product: CASSAVGSGANVLTF.

The sample holds a few counts of this clonotype. J is TRBJ1-5 and V is TRBV27; maybe TRBD1 (5 bases). V gave up 6 bases and J gave up 5 bases, with 17 bases separating them. Per the germline V gene, CDR1 is MNHEY and CDR2 is SMNVEV (reference sequence). The CDR3 is 15 residues long. CDR3 sequence (DNA): TGTGCCAGCAGCCCAGCAGGTGGGGGGGATCAGCCCCAGCATTTT. It yields the protein CASSPAGGGDQPQHF.

This clonotype was observed a handful of times. This chain links TRBV20-1 with TRBJ2-5; D unclear. The V gene's germline CDR1 is DFQATT and CDR2 SNEGSKA (reference sequence). Deletions cut 5 bases from V and 4 bases from J, with 17 bases between. This CDR3 has 14 amino acids. The CDR3 bases are TGCAGTGCTCCCCCCGGGCCCAATGGAGAGACCCAGTACTTC. Its translation is CSAPPGPNGETQYF.

The rearrangement links TRBV6-5 to TRBJ2-6; either TRBD1 or TRBD2 may supply D (6 bases each). From germline, CDR1 is MNHEY and CDR2 SVGAGI. Trimming took off 2 bases at V and 2 bases at J, with 13 bases between the two ends. The CDR3 runs to 17 residues. As DNA, the CDR3 is TGTGCCAGCAGTTACGGGGGGACACCGACTGGGGCCAACGTCCTGACTTTC. It encodes CASSYGGTPTGANVLTF.

There are many counts of this clonotype. The genes are TRBV11-2 and TRBJ2-2, with 7 positions matching TRBD2. There are 19 residues in the CDR3. V was pared by 5 bases and J by 3 bases, with 18 bases of the junction left unmatched. Germline CDR1 is SGHAT and CDR2 is FQNNGV. The CDR3 DNA is TGTGCCAGCAGCACAGATCTGCTTAGCGGGTACTTATACACCGGGGAGCTGTTTTTT. It encodes CASSTDLLSGYLYTGELFF.

The rearrangement links TRBV4-1 to TRBJ2-3; 8 nucleotides agree with TRBD1. From germline, CDR1 is MGHRA and CDR2 YSYEKL. J was trimmed by 4 bases and V by 0 bases; bases with no gene match: 15. This CDR3 contains 19 residues. The CDR3 DNA reads as TGCGCCAGCAGCCAAGAAAGCGCCAGACAAGGACAGGGTTCAGATACGCAGTATTTT. It specifies CASSQESARQGQGSDTQYF.

This clonotype was seen a few times. This rearrangement joins TRBV19 to TRBJ2-2, with D perhaps assigned TRBD1 or TRBD2 (7 bases each). CDR3 size: 16 residues. V was shortened by 5 bases and J by 3 bases, with 16 bases between the two germline ends. Germline assignment: CDR1 LNHDA and CDR2 SQIVND (reference sequence). CDR3 sequence (DNA): TGTGCCAGTAGTTCCCCAGGGGGGGGCCACACCGGGGAGCTGTTTTTT. It codes for CASSSPGGGHTGELFF.

With respect to this clonotype: Just one base apart from a much larger clone, this may be a read error. The J gene is TRBJ2-1, the V gene TRBV3-1; D is unclear. With the DNA end fitting TRBJ2-7 better, the J assignment may be wrong. In germline, CDR1 is LGHDT, CDR2 YNNKEL (reference sequence). The length of the CDR3 is 15 residues. The CDR3 nucleotides read TGTGCCAGCAGCCAAGAAGGAGTCGTGTGGAATGAGCAGTACTTC. It encodes CASSQEGVVWNEQYF.

The chain couples TRBV7-8 to TRBJ1-5, with D unclear. V was cut by 1 base and J by 3 bases, with 7 bases left in between. The CDR3 has 14 residues. Germline CDR1 is SGHVS and CDR2 is FQNEAQ. CDR3: CASSLGRFNQPQHF. CDR3 DNA sequence: TGTGCCAGCAGCTTAGGACGGTTCAATCAGCCCCAGCATTTT.

The chain carries TRBV10-3 and TRBJ2-5; 12 nucleotides agree with TRBD2. The germline V gene encodes CDR1 ENHRY and CDR2 SYGVKD. This CDR3 region has 15 residues. The V and J ends lost 2 bases and 4 bases, in that order; junction bases with no gene match: 2. CDR3 protein: CAISEPTSGRETQYF. The CDR3 DNA sequence: TGTGCCATCAGTGAGCCGACTAGCGGGAGAGAGACCCAGTACTTC.

This chain connects TRBV19 to TRBJ1-1, with 7 nucleotides matching TRBD1. J lost 4 bases, V lost 4 bases, and 6 bases had no gene match. Germline-derived CDR1 and CDR2 are LNHDA and SQIVND (reference sequence). The length of the CDR3 is 14 residues. CDR3: CASSTPTGVTEAFF. CDR3 nucleotides: TGTGCCAGTAGTACGCCCACAGGGGTCACTGAAGCTTTCTTT. Full variable domain (outside the CDR3, taken from reference TRBV19 and TRBJ1-1): DGGITQSPKYLFRKEGQNVTLSCEQNLNHDAMYWYRQDPGQGLRLIYYSQIVNDFQKGDIAEGYSVSREKKESFPLTVTSAQKNPTAFYLCASSTPTGVTEAFFGQGTRLTVV.

The genes are TRBV7-6 and TRBJ2-5; no clear D. V lost 7 bases and J lost 5, with 17 bases in between. This CDR3 is 14 amino acids long. The V gene's germline CDR1 is SGHVS and CDR2 FNYEAQ. The CDR3 loop is CASTNNRAGETQYF. The CDR3 DNA is TGTGCCAGCACCAATAACCGGGCTGGCGAGACCCAGTACTTC.

This clonotype was seen many times. The rearrangement links TRBV28 to TRBJ2-5, with D perhaps given as TRBD1 or TRBD2 (7 bases each). There are 15 residues in the CDR3. Germline lookup yields CDR1 MDHEN and CDR2 SYDVKM. V gave up 1 base and J gave up 5 bases, with 14 bases separating them. Here the CDR3 DNA reads TGTGCCAGCAGTTTATCGGGGCAGGGGGGGGAGACCCAGTACTTC. Translated: CASSLSGQGGETQYF. The full variable domain, rest sourced from reference TRBV28 and TRBJ2-5, is DVKVTQSSRYLVKRTGEKVFLECVQDMDHENMFWYRQDPGLGLRLIYFSYDVKMKEKGDIPEGYSVSREKKERFSLILESASTNQTSMYLCASSLSGQGGETQYFGPGTRLLVL.

This clonotype was recorded many times. The chain links TRBV2 to TRBJ2-1; a weak D match, TRBD1 (6 bases). The V gene's germline CDR1 is SNHLY and CDR2 FYNNEI. Trimming cost V 4 bases and J 5 bases, with 12 bases left between them. CDR3 size: 14 residues. The CDR3 DNA reads TGTGCCAGCAGTGGGGTACAGGGTGACAATGAGCAGTTCTTC. It translates to CASSGVQGDNEQFF.

The chain is built from TRBV14 and TRBJ1-1; a weak D match, TRBD1 (5 bases). Trimming left V 2 bases short and J 2 bases short, with 9 bases between. The CDR3 is made up of 14 amino acids. Per germline, CDR1 SGHDN and CDR2 FVKESK. CDR3 sequence: CASSQTGLNTEAFF. The CDR3, as DNA: TGTGCCAGCAGCCAAACAGGACTTAACACTGAAGCTTTCTTT.